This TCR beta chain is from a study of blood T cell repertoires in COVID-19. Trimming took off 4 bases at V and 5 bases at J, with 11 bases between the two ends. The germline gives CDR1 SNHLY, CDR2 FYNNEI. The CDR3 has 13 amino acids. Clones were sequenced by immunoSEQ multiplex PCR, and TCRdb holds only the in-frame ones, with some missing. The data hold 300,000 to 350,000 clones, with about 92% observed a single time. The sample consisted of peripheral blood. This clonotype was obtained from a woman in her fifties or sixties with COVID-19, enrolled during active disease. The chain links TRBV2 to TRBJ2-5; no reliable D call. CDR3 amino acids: CASSATTGETQYF. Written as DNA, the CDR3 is TGTGCCAGCAGTGCTACGACCGGGGAGACCCAGTACTTC.